Below are 16 T cell receptor beta chains sequenced from a single sample in a study of cytomegalovirus exposure and HLA in healthy donors. Amplification used 60 Vbeta primers and 13 Jbeta primers. Assay: immunoSEQ multiplex PCR; the TCRdb copy retains only in-frame clones and omits some. The sample has 150,000 to 200,000 clones, around 87% seen once. The sequencing sample was made of PBMCs. The source of these receptors is a woman in her late teens or twenties in good health and CMV-seronegative.

This chain joins TRBV6-1 and TRBJ2-7; TRBD1 might be the D (6 bases). Germline assignment: CDR1 MNHNS and CDR2 SASEGT. CDR3 length: 13 residues. V lost 3 bases, J lost 5 bases, and 11 bases lay in between. The CDR3, as DNA: TGTGCCAGCAGTGATGGACAGTCCCACGAGCAGTACTTC. Amino acid sequence: CASSDGQSHEQYF.

This clone occurred once. This chain uses TRBV11-1 with TRBJ2-7; 9 nucleotides align to TRBD1. J gave up 5 bases and V 5 bases, and 4 bases lay outside the gene matches. The CDR3 has 13 residues. The germline gives CDR1 SGHAT, CDR2 FQDESV (reference sequence). CDR3 DNA sequence: TGTGCCAGCAGCCATCGGGACAGGGACGAGCAGTACTTC. Its translation is CASSHRDRDEQYF.

The rearrangement links TRBV7-9 to TRBJ2-7, with D tentatively TRBD2 (6 bases). The CDR3 has 15 residues. The V and J ends lost 0 bases and 3 bases respectively, with 12 bases between them. Germline lookup yields CDR1 SEHNR and CDR2 FQNEAQ (reference sequence). CDR3 nucleotide sequence: TGTGCCAGCAGCTTAGCGCGGGGTCTAATCTACGAGCAGTACTTC. Translated: CASSLARGLIYEQYF.

The J gene is TRBJ2-1, the V gene TRBV14, with TRBD2 matching over 8 bases. The CDR3 covers 16 residues. Germline V gene lookup returns CDR1 SGHDN and CDR2 FVKESK. With V trimmed by 1 base and J by 6 bases, 8 bases remained unmatched. The CDR3 DNA reads TGTGCCAGCAGCCAAGGCCCAGCGGGAGCTTTCAATGAGCAGTTCTTC. It codes for CASSQGPAGAFNEQFF.

The rearrangement links TRBV7-9 to TRBJ2-3; 8 bases are shared with TRBD1. Germline assignment: CDR1 SEHNR and CDR2 FQNEAQ (reference sequence). There are 16 residues in the CDR3. V trimming: 5 bases; J trimming: 1 base; junction bases outside the gene matches: 8. The DNA for the CDR3 is TGTGCCAGCAGCACAACCGGGACAGGCGGCACAGATACGCAGTATTTT. It is translated as CASSTTGTGGTDTQYF.

The CDR3 loop is CASTLGAYTEAFF. The CDR3 region has the DNA TGTGCCAGTACCCTCGGAGCCTACACTGAAGCTTTCTTT. This chain uses TRBV19 with TRBJ1-1, with D uncertain. Germline V lookup: CDR1 LNHDA, CDR2 SQIVND (reference sequence). This CDR3 is built from 13 residues. Trimming cost V 7 bases and J 3 bases, with 12 bases left between them.

The chain has TRBV19 and TRBJ2-4; maybe TRBD2 (5 bases). The germline V gene encodes CDR1 LNHDA and CDR2 SQIVND (reference sequence). Trimming left V 7 bases short and J 0 bases short, with 13 bases between. This CDR3 contains 15 residues. The CDR3 is CASNPGEIAKNIQYF. In DNA, the CDR3 is TGTGCCAGTAACCCCGGGGAGATAGCCAAAAACATTCAGTACTTC.

The V call is TRBV6-1, the J call TRBJ2-3, with 12 bases that match TRBD2. The CDR3 length is 15 residues. The V gene end was trimmed by 6 bases and the J gene end by 5 bases; junction bases not matched to a gene: 6. The V gene's germline CDR1 is MNHNS and CDR2 SASEGT. CDR3 bases: TGTGCCAGCAGCGGACTAGCGGGAAGTCAAGATACGCAGTATTTT. Its translation: CASSGLAGSQDTQYF.

V is TRBV7-9 and J is TRBJ2-3, with 9 bases identical to TRBD2. This CDR3 has 15 amino acids. V gave up 5 bases and J gave up 2 bases; unmatched junction bases: 5. Germline lookup yields CDR1 SEHNR and CDR2 FQNEAQ (reference sequence). The CDR3 DNA is TGTGCCAGCAGCGTTAGCGGGGGAACCACAGATACGCAGTATTTT. Protein: CASSVSGGTTDTQYF.

The rearrangement uses TRBV5-4 and TRBJ1-2, with TRBD1 identical over 8 bases. There are 15 residues in the CDR3. Germline CDR1 and CDR2: SGHNT and YYREEE (reference sequence). The V and J ends lost 0 bases and 0 bases, in that order; junction bases with no gene match: 1. CDR3 sequence (DNA): TGTGCCAGCAGCTTGGACAGGGGGGCTAACTATGGCTACACCTTC. Translated: CASSLDRGANYGYTF.

A few counts support this clone. J is TRBJ1-1 and V is TRBV27; D may be TRBD1 (6 bases). The CDR3 covers 13 residues. Germline CDR1 MNHEY, CDR2 SMNVEV (reference sequence). Trimming took off 6 bases at V and 0 bases at J, with 8 bases between the two ends. In DNA form, the CDR3 reads TGTGCCAGCAGAGGACAGATGAACACTGAAGCTTTCTTT. It yields the protein CASRGQMNTEAFF.

This clone was detected a few times. The gene calls are TRBV6-5 and TRBJ1-4, with 8 bases aligning to TRBD1. The germline CDR1 and CDR2 sequences are MNHEY and SVGAGI. There are 16 residues in the CDR3. The junction had 10 bases not matched to a gene; V was cut back by 2 bases and J by 8 bases. DNA of the CDR3: TGTGCCAGCAGTTACGAGGGGGACAGGACGAAAGAAAAACTGTTTTTT. Protein: CASSYEGDRTKEKLFF.

In this sample, this clone turned up a few times. This chain connects TRBV5-6 to TRBJ2-7; TRBD1 aligns across 7 bases. Per the germline V gene, CDR1 is SGHDT and CDR2 is YYEEEE. The junction had 2 bases not matched to a gene; V was cut back by 2 bases and J by 6 bases. The CDR3 runs 12 residues. CDR3 DNA: TGTGCCAGCAGCTTCAGGGGGTCCGAGCAGTACTTC. This sequence encodes CASSFRGSEQYF.

The chain is built from TRBV5-1 and TRBJ1-1; TRBD1 matches 12 bases. The CDR3 has 18 residues. Germline V gene lookup returns CDR1 SGHRS and CDR2 YFSETQ. V trimming: 3 bases; J trimming: 4 bases; junction bases outside the gene matches: 13. CDR3 amino acids: CASSSYPGQGALGTEAFF. DNA of the CDR3: TGCGCCAGCAGCTCCTATCCGGGACAGGGGGCGTTGGGCACTGAAGCTTTCTTT.

The gene calls are TRBV2 and TRBJ1-2; tentatively, D is TRBD1 (5 bases). The CDR3 is made up of 13 amino acids. The germline gives CDR1 SNHLY, CDR2 FYNNEI. V was clipped by 8 bases and J by 2 bases, with 12 bases between them. The CDR3 sequence is CASRQGWNYGYTF. In DNA, the CDR3 is TGTGCCAGCCGTCAGGGCTGGAACTATGGCTACACCTTC. Full variable domain (outside the CDR3, taken from reference TRBV2 and TRBJ1-2): EPEVTQTPSHQVTQMGQEVILRCVPISNHLYFYWYRQILGQKVEFLVSFYNNEISEKSEIFDDQFSVERPDGSNFTLKIRSTKLEDSAMYFCASRQGWNYGYTFGSGTRLTVV.

The chain carries TRBV27 and TRBJ1-2; D is perhaps TRBD1 (6 bases). The V gene's germline CDR1 is MNHEY and CDR2 SMNVEV (reference sequence). V was clipped by 5 bases and J by 4 bases, with 14 bases between them. This CDR3 is built from 14 residues. The CDR3 DNA follows: TGTGCCAGCAGTACCATCGGACAGCCCTATGGCTACACCTTC. It translates to CASSTIGQPYGYTF.